This entry lists 23 T cell receptor beta chains sequenced from one sample in a study of regulatory T cells in long-lasting Graves disease. Documented time point: newly diagnosed GD, antithyroid drugs for less than 3 months. With RNA extracted from PBMCs as input, the TCR library was made. TCR beta libraries were built with iRepertoire HTBI primers and Arm-PCR of CDR3 regions. One entry per CDR3 protein, called by TCRdb with MiXCR from the multiplex PCR reads. The sample has hundreds of thousands of distinct CDR3 sequences; roughly 14% are singletons. These data also featured in a second study, about T cells in Graves' hyperthyroidism and ophthalmopathy.

This material consisted of peripheral blood mononuclear cells (PBMCs), taken at new diagnosis, from a patient treated with antithyroid drugs. The source of these receptors is a man aged 25-40 years with Graves disease.

The V gene is TRBV20-1, the J gene TRBJ2-3; D perhaps matches TRBD1 (6 bases). The length of the CDR3 is 14 residues. Trimming stripped 7 bases from V and 0 bases from J, with 14 bases between. CDR1 is DFQATT and CDR2 is SNEGSKA in the germline V gene (reference sequence). The CDR3 DNA reads as TGCAGTGTGACCGAGGGGGAGAGCACAGATACGCAGTATTTT. Translated, it gives CSVTEGESTDTQYF.

At least ten counts were recorded for this clonotype. The V gene is TRBV9, the J gene TRBJ1-2, with D maybe TRBD1 (6 bases). The V end was cut by 0 bases, the J end by 4 bases, with 10 bases between. The CDR3 totals 14 residues. Germline V gives CDR1 SGDLS, CDR2 YYNGEE. The CDR3 loop is CASSVATGTYGYTF. The DNA for the CDR3 is TGTGCCAGCAGCGTAGCTACAGGGACCTATGGCTACACCTTC.

The chain carries TRBV14 and TRBJ2-1, with a possible D match to TRBD2 (5 bases). Germline CDR1 and CDR2: SGHDN and FVKESK. Between the trimmed V and J ends, which lost 4 bases and 0 bases, there was a span of 16 bases. There are 17 residues in the CDR3. In DNA form, the CDR3 reads TGTGCCAGCAGCCCCATAGCGCCGGTGAGCTCCTACAATGAGCAGTTCTTC. The encoded protein is CASSPIAPVSSYNEQFF.

Remarks on this clonotype: At one end, the junction sequence differs from germline, possibly due to a read error. The chain employs TRBV5-1 and TRBJ2-7, with D perhaps matching TRBD1 or TRBD2 (5 bases each). The germline V gene has CDR1 SGHRS and CDR2 YFSETQ. The length of the CDR3 is 15 residues. CDR3 in amino acids: CASSVLPGPNYERYF. CDR3 DNA: TGCGCCAGCAGCGTACTACCGGGACCGAACTACGAGCGGTACTTC. The full variable domain, its missing parts supplied by reference TRBV5-1 and TRBJ2-7, is KAGVTQTPRYLIKTRGQQVTLSCSPISGHRSVSWYQQTPGQGLQFLFEYFSETQRNKGNFPGRFSGRQFSNSRSEMNVSTLELGDSALYLCASSVLPGPNYERYFGPGTRLTVT.

A note on this clonotype: No conserved phenylalanine or tryptophan is present at the end of the CDR3, so a read error is the likely explanation. The chain carries TRBV20-1 and TRBJ1-6; TRBD1 is a possible D gene (6 bases). Trimming stripped 6 bases from V and 1 base from J, with 10 bases between. Germline V gene data show CDR1 as DFQATT and CDR2 as SNEGSKA (reference sequence). The CDR3 is 14 amino acids. This CDR3 reads CSAQGSSYNSPLHL. The CDR3 DNA is TGCAGTGCACAGGGTTCATCCTATAATTCACCCCTCCACTTA.

This clonotype has ten or more counts. The genes are TRBV11-2 and TRBJ1-1; D remains unclear. Germline V gene data show CDR1 as SGHAT and CDR2 as FQNNGV. Trimming shortened V by 1 base and J by 3 bases, and 15 bases separated the two germline ends. The CDR3 has 16 residues. In nucleotides, the CDR3 is TGTGCCAGCAGCTTAGGACTCAGGAGGGATTACACTGAAGCTTTCTTT. Translating gives CASSLGLRRDYTEAFF.

This clonotype was recorded many times. The rearrangement uses TRBV27 and TRBJ2-1; 9 bases agree with TRBD2. CDR3 length equals 14 residues. Germline V gives CDR1 MNHEY, CDR2 SMNVEV (reference sequence). V shed 8 bases, J shed 2 bases, and the junction held 4 bases outside the gene matches. The CDR3 is CASAWTSAYNEQFF. The CDR3 DNA sequence: TGTGCCAGCGCCTGGACTAGCGCCTACAATGAGCAGTTCTTC.

As to this clonotype: This may be a read error, as it is one base from a much larger clone. The CDR3 bases are TGTGTCAGCAGTTCCCCCGGGGCCAATCAGCCCCAGCATTTT. It codes for CVSSSPGANQPQHF. The gene calls are TRBV12-3 or TRBV12-4 and TRBJ1-5, with D maybe TRBD1 (5 bases). The CDR3 length is 14 residues.

This clonotype was counted at least ten times. The V and J genes are TRBV27 and TRBJ2-7; 7 bases fit TRBD1. V gave up 5 bases and J gave up 2 bases; unmatched junction bases: 6. The CDR3 is made up of 14 amino acids. The germline gives CDR1 MNHEY, CDR2 SMNVEV (reference sequence). This CDR3 reads CASSIGGQPYEQYF. The CDR3 coding sequence is TGTGCCAGCAGTATTGGGGGACAGCCCTACGAGCAGTACTTC.

This clonotype was seen a handful of times. V gene TRBV29-1 combines with J gene TRBJ2-1, with TRBD2 matching 7 bases. Looked up from germline, CDR1 is SQVTM and CDR2 is ANQGSEA. The V segment lost 0 bases and the J segment 0 bases; nucleotides outside the gene matches: 5. This CDR3 is 16 amino acids long. The CDR3 sequence: CSVEDLGGSSYNEQFF. In nucleotides, the CDR3 is TGCAGCGTTGAAGATCTTGGCGGGAGCTCCTACAATGAGCAGTTCTTC.

Points on this clonotype: Only one base separates this from a far larger clonotype, so it likely reflects a read error. The chain is built from TRBV7-3 and TRBJ2-1, with 7 bases matching TRBD2. The tail of the sequence fits TRBJ2-3 better, so the J call may be wrong. CDR3 length: 15 amino acids. CDR1 SGHTA and CDR2 FQGTGA come from the germline V gene. CDR3 sequence: CASSLARGTTGTQYF. The CDR3, as DNA: TGTGCCAGCAGCTTAGCGCGGGGGACCACAGGTACGCAGTATTTT.

Points on this clonotype: This may stem from a read error, because a much larger clone lies one nucleotide away. The gene calls are TRBV6-2 or TRBV6-3 and TRBJ2-3; D gene uncertain. Germline CDR1 MNHEY, CDR2 SVGEGT. This CDR3 region has 14 residues. Trimming cost V 4 bases and J 6 bases, with 14 bases left between them. The CDR3 DNA follows: TGTGCCAGCAGTTTCATCGCCACCCCGGATACGCAGTATTTT. Residues: CASSFIATPDTQYF.

This clonotype turned up a few times. CDR3 in amino acids: CASAGSAGELFF. The CDR3 DNA sequence: TGTGCCAGCGCCGGGTCAGCCGGGGAGCTGTTTTTT. V gene TRBV12-3 or TRBV12-4 combines with J gene TRBJ2-2; D is ambiguous. Trimming shortened V by 8 bases and J by 6 bases, and 10 bases separated the two germline ends. The CDR3 sequence is 12 residues long.

This rearrangement joins TRBV9 to TRBJ1-5; TRBD1 might be the D (6 bases). CDR1 and CDR2 from the germline V gene are SGDLS and YYNGEE. Trimming shortened V by 3 bases and J by 1 base, and 17 bases separated the two germline ends. This CDR3 contains 17 residues. The CDR3 here is CASSEEAGAGSNQPQHF. DNA of the CDR3: TGTGCCAGCAGCGAGGAGGCGGGGGCGGGCAGCAATCAGCCCCAGCATTTT.

This clonotype has a count of ten or more. The chain is built from TRBV7-8 and TRBJ1-5; D is ambiguous. The CDR3 is 14 residues long. From germline, CDR1 is SGHVS and CDR2 FQNEAQ. Trimming cost V 1 base and J 3 bases, with 7 bases left between them. The CDR3 region is CASSLERFNQPQHF. CDR3 coding DNA: TGTGCCAGCAGCTTAGAGAGGTTCAATCAGCCCCAGCATTTT.

This clonotype has at least ten counts. The gene calls are TRBV7-2 and TRBJ1-5; a weak D match, TRBD1 (5 bases). This CDR3 is built from 15 residues. CDR1 is SGHTA, CDR2 FQGNSA, per germline. V lost 3 bases, J lost 2 bases, and 11 bases lay in between. CDR3 protein: CASSFRVSGNQPQHF. The DNA of the CDR3 is TGTGCCAGCAGCTTCAGGGTGTCGGGCAATCAGCCCCAGCATTTT.

About this clonotype: A far larger clone is one nucleotide away, so this likely arose from a read error. The chain links TRBV28 to TRBJ2-4; TRBD2 agrees at 11 bases. Per the germline V gene, CDR1 is MDHEN and CDR2 is SYDVKM. The CDR3 loop spans 16 amino acids. The CDR3 DNA reads as TGTGCCAGTGTATCCCACGGCCTAGCGGGAGGCGGGGAGCAGTCCTTC. It encodes CASVSHGLAGGGEQSF.

V and J are TRBV30 and TRBJ2-4, with 8 nucleotides matching TRBD1. The trim removed 1 base at V and 0 bases at J, leaving 2 bases unmatched. This CDR3 region has 15 residues. Germline lookup yields CDR1 GTSNPN and CDR2 SVGIG (reference sequence). CDR3 sequence: CAWSGTGLAKNIQYF. CDR3 DNA sequence: TGTGCCTGGAGTGGGACAGGGCTAGCCAAAAACATTCAGTACTTC. The full variable domain, its missing parts supplied by reference TRBV30 and TRBJ2-4, is SQTIHQWPATLVQPVGSPLSLECTVEGTSNPNLYWYRQAAGRGLQLLFYSVGIGQISSEVPQNLSASRPQDRQFILSSKKLLLSDSGFYLCAWSGTGLAKNIQYFGAGTRLSVL.

This clonotype was picked up many times. The rearrangement uses TRBV19 and TRBJ1-6; D is unresolved. CDR3 length: 17 amino acids. The germline V gene encodes CDR1 LNHDA and CDR2 SQIVND (reference sequence). V lost 8 bases, J lost 8 bases, and 25 bases lay in between. CDR3 sequence reads: CASLGGLESSGDSPLHF. DNA for the CDR3: TGTGCCAGTTTAGGAGGGCTCGAGAGCTCCGGGGATTCACCCCTCCACTTT.

This clonotype has ten or more counts. This rearrangement joins TRBV24-1 to TRBJ2-1; the D gene is possibly TRBD2 (6 bases). The CDR3 extends over 15 amino acids. Trimming took off 3 bases at V and 8 bases at J, with 16 bases between the two ends. Germline V gene lookup returns CDR1 KGHDR and CDR2 SFDVKD. The CDR3 bases are TGTGCCACCAGTGATGCGGGACTTCGCGACGATGAGCAGTTCTTC. Amino acids: CATSDAGLRDDEQFF.

The chain has TRBV3-1 and TRBJ2-1; 9 nucleotides line up with TRBD2. The germline V gene encodes CDR1 LGHDT and CDR2 YNNKEL (reference sequence). The CDR3 runs 15 residues. The ends lost 6 bases at V and 3 bases at J; junction bases unmatched: 6. The CDR3 protein is CASRFLAGRYNEQFF. CDR3 nucleotides: TGTGCCAGCAGGTTTCTAGCGGGGCGCTACAATGAGCAGTTCTTC.

As concerns this clonotype: The junction and the germline gene differ at one end; a read error may be behind it. The chain links TRBV7-3 to TRBJ2-1, with 14 bases matching TRBD2. The CDR3 length is 19 residues. Germline V gene lookup returns CDR1 SGHTA and CDR2 FQGTGA. CDR3 bases: TGCGCCAGCAGCCAAACTGGACTAGCGGGAGGCAGCTCCTACAATGAGCAGTTCTTC. Translating gives CASSQTGLAGGSSYNEQFF.

This clonotype was picked up a small number of times. This chain uses TRBV29-1 with TRBJ1-5; D uncertain. The CDR3 has 12 amino acids. The germline V and J ends were trimmed by 6 bases and 3 bases, with 9 bases remaining between them. CDR1 and CDR2 from the germline V gene are SQVTM and ANQGSEA. In nucleotides, the CDR3 is TGCAGCGTGCGGAGACCCAATCAGCCCCAGCATTTT. Translated: CSVRRPNQPQHF.